These 23 T cell receptor beta chains were all obtained from the same sample, sequenced in a study of control samples from healthy donors and cancer patients. Profiled with immunoSEQ multiplex PCR; TCRdb holds only in-frame clones, not every one. There are 150,000 to 200,000 clones in the sample; roughly 89% occur only once, and 1.5% lies in the top ten. Sample: blood. The receptors were gathered from a woman aged 30 to 39 in good health.

The J gene is TRBJ1-2, the V gene TRBV6-2 or TRBV6-3, with 10 bases lining up with TRBD1. Germline assignment: CDR1 MNHEY and CDR2 SVGEGT. V dropped 5 bases and J dropped 2; count of bases not matched to a gene: 8. CDR3 length: 16 residues. CDR3 protein: CASSPRQGARNYGYTF. The CDR3, as DNA: TGTGCCAGCAGTCCCCGACAGGGGGCGCGGAACTATGGCTACACCTTC.

This sequence joins TRBV5-5 and TRBJ1-3; D gene ambiguous. This CDR3 has 15 residues. CDR1 SGHKS and CDR2 YYEKEE come from the germline V gene (reference sequence). Deletions cut 0 bases from V and 0 bases from J, with 7 bases between. The CDR3 loop is CASSLEPHSGNTIYF. CDR3 sequence (DNA): TGTGCCAGCAGCTTGGAACCCCACTCTGGAAACACCATATATTTT. Variable domain in full (rest from reference TRBV5-5 and TRBJ1-3): DAGVTQSPTHLIKTRGQQVTLRCSPISGHKSVSWYQQVLGQGPQFIFQYYEKEERGRGNFPDRFSARQFPNYSSELNVNALLLGDSALYLCASSLEPHSGNTIYFGEGSWLTVV.

The CDR3 here is CASSFDRGTEAFF. The DNA for the CDR3 is TGTGCCAGCAGCTTCGACAGGGGCACTGAAGCTTTCTTT. V and J are TRBV7-2 and TRBJ1-1; 8 bases align to TRBD1. Germline trimming cut 3 bases from V and 4 bases from J; bases unmatched to any gene: 1. The CDR3 has 13 residues. Germline V CDR1 and CDR2: SGHTA, FQGNSA.

This clone was seen only once. The chain combines TRBV4-3 with TRBJ1-2; D is uncertain. Deletions cut 4 bases from V and 1 base from J, with 7 bases between. Germline CDR1 LGHNA, CDR2 YSLEER. The CDR3 sequence is 13 residues long. CDR3 nucleotide sequence: TGCGCCAGCAGCCCCGACGGTAACTATGGCTACACCTTC. Translating gives CASSPDGNYGYTF.

This sequence joins TRBV3-1 (or the pseudogene TRBV3-2) and TRBJ1-5; D remains unclear. The length of the CDR3 is 14 residues. CDR1 is LGHDT and CDR2 is YNNKEL in the germline V gene (reference sequence). V lost 3 bases, J lost 4 bases, and 10 bases lay in between. CDR3 in amino acids: CASSHGVGNQPQHF. The CDR3 DNA reads TGTGCCAGCAGCCACGGGGTTGGGAATCAGCCCCAGCATTTT.

The chain carries TRBV6-5 and TRBJ2-4, with 9 bases identical to TRBD1. The V gene's germline CDR1 is MNHEY and CDR2 SVGAGI. This CDR3 is 14 amino acids long. Losses at the gene ends were 2 bases for V and 4 bases for J; bases not matched to a gene: 0. CDR3 protein: CASSYGTGKNIQYF. The CDR3 DNA is TGTGCCAGCAGTTACGGGACAGGGAAAAACATTCAGTACTTC.

This chain connects TRBV6-5 to TRBJ2-2, with 7 bases aligning to TRBD1. CDR3 size: 13 residues. Trimming at V came to 6 bases and at J to 6 bases, leaving 4 bases not matched to a gene. The germline gives CDR1 MNHEY, CDR2 SVGAGI. The CDR3 region is CASRDRRPGELFF. In nucleotides, the CDR3 is TGTGCCAGCAGGGACAGGAGACCCGGGGAGCTGTTTTTT.

The chain recombines TRBV18 with TRBJ2-2, with 10 bases identical to TRBD2. The germline V gene encodes CDR1 KGHSH and CDR2 LQKENI. The ends lost 3 bases at V and 3 bases at J; junction bases unmatched: 4. This CDR3 has 16 amino acids. The DNA of the CDR3 is TGTGCCAGCTCACCCCTAGCGGGAGACCACACCGGGGAGCTGTTTTTT. It yields the protein CASSPLAGDHTGELFF. The entire variable domain, with the rest obtained from reference TRBV18 and TRBJ2-2, is as follows: NAGVMQNPRHLVRRRGQEARLRCSPMKGHSHVYWYRQLPEEGLKFMVYLQKENIIDESGMPKERFSAEFPKEGPSILRIQQVVRGDSAAYFCASSPLAGDHTGELFFGEGSRLTVL.

The genes are TRBV2 and TRBJ2-1; tentative D call: TRBD2 (6 bases). V lost 0 bases, J lost 2 bases, and 14 bases lay in between. This CDR3 has 17 residues. Germline CDR1 SNHLY, CDR2 FYNNEI. CDR3 sequence (DNA): TGTGCCAGCAGTGAAGCGGGGGGACCCGTCGCCTACAATGAGCAGTTCTTC. Translated: CASSEAGGPVAYNEQFF.

The chain is built from TRBV7-8 and TRBJ2-1; D is uncertain. Trimming shortened V by 2 bases and J by 9 bases, and 5 bases separated the two germline ends. CDR3 size: 11 residues. CDR1 and CDR2 (germline): SGHVS, FQNEAQ. CDR3 region: CASSLLGEQFF. The CDR3 DNA reads TGTGCCAGCAGCTTATTAGGTGAGCAGTTCTTC. The entire variable domain, with the rest obtained from reference TRBV7-8 and TRBJ2-1, is as follows: GAGVSQSPRYKVAKRGQDVALRCDPISGHVSLFWYQQALGQGPEFLTYFQNEAQLDKSGLPSDRFFAERPEGSVSTLKIQRTQQEDSAVYLCASSLLGEQFFGPGTRLTVL.

V is TRBV11-3 and J is TRBJ2-1; D is perhaps TRBD2 (5 bases). Germline loops: CDR1 SGHNT, CDR2 YENEEA. The V and J ends lost 1 base and 2 bases respectively, with 9 bases between them. The CDR3 runs to 15 residues. This CDR3 is CASSLAGSAYNEQFF. CDR3 DNA: TGTGCCAGCAGCTTAGCGGGGAGCGCCTACAATGAGCAGTTCTTC.

The gene calls are TRBV24-1 and TRBJ2-2; possibly TRBD1 for D (7 bases). The CDR3 loop spans 15 amino acids. The germline gives CDR1 KGHDR, CDR2 SFDVKD. The V and J ends lost 3 bases and 5 bases respectively, with 12 bases between them. The CDR3 sequence: CATSDPAGGTGELFF. The CDR3 DNA reads TGTGCCACCAGTGATCCGGCAGGGGGGACCGGGGAGCTGTTTTTT.

The chain uses TRBV6-2 or TRBV6-3 and TRBJ2-6, with D possibly matching TRBD2 (6 bases). Deletions cut 4 bases from V and 4 bases from J, with 8 bases between. Germline lookup yields CDR1 MNHEY and CDR2 SVGEGT. CDR3 length: 14 amino acids. The CDR3 coding sequence is TGTGCCAGCAGTTTCGGGGGAGGGGCCAACGTCCTGACTTTC. Encoded protein: CASSFGGGANVLTF.

The chain links TRBV19 to TRBJ1-5; tentative D call: TRBD1 (5 bases). The CDR3 extends over 13 amino acids. The V end lost 2 bases, the J end lost 7 bases, and 9 bases lay between the germline ends. Per the germline V gene, CDR1 is LNHDA and CDR2 is SQIVND (reference sequence). The CDR3 DNA follows: TGTGCCAGTAGTATACAGGGTGAGCAGCCCCAGCATTTT. This encodes CASSIQGEQPQHF.

In DNA form, the CDR3 reads TGTGCCAGCAGACCTGACAGCTACGAGCAGTACTTC. Protein: CASRPDSYEQYF. This chain uses TRBV2 with TRBJ2-7, with a tentative D call TRBD1 (5 bases). The CDR3 extends over 12 amino acids. The germline CDR1 and CDR2 sequences are SNHLY and FYNNEI. V was trimmed by 6 bases and J by 3 bases, leaving 9 bases between them. Supplemented by reference TRBV2 and TRBJ2-7, the full variable domain reads EPEVTQTPSHQVTQMGQEVILRCVPISNHLYFYWYRQILGQKVEFLVSFYNNEISEKSEIFDDQFSVERPDGSNFTLKIRSTKLEDSAMYFCASRPDSYEQYFGPGTRLTVT.

The rearrangement uses TRBV2 and TRBJ2-2; TRBD2 agrees at 10 bases. V lost 6 bases and J lost 4; bases outside the gene matches: 2. Germline loops: CDR1 SNHLY, CDR2 FYNNEI. The CDR3 spans 14 residues. The CDR3 spells CASRGTSVTGELFF. CDR3 in DNA: TGTGCCAGCAGGGGGACTAGCGTCACCGGGGAGCTGTTTTTT.

With respect to this clone: Other DNA sequences of this sample code for an identical CDR3. The J gene is TRBJ1-4, the V gene TRBV5-1, with a weak D call TRBD1 (6 bases). This CDR3 is 14 amino acids long. Germline assignment: CDR1 SGHRS and CDR2 YFSETQ. V was pared by 4 bases and J by 7 bases, with 14 bases between. Written as DNA, the CDR3 is TGCGCCAGCAGCCAGACAGGAGGGGCTGAAAAACTGTTTTTT. Residues: CASSQTGGAEKLFF.

The V call is TRBV12-3 or TRBV12-4, the J call TRBJ1-1, with D hard to call. Between the trimmed V and J ends, which lost 2 bases and 4 bases, there was a span of 8 bases. This CDR3 spans 13 amino acids. The CDR3 loop is CASSLTEFTEAFF. CDR3 nucleotides: TGTGCCAGCAGTTTAACGGAGTTCACTGAAGCTTTCTTT.

The chain couples TRBV2 to TRBJ1-3, with TRBD1 identical over 7 bases. The V gene's germline CDR1 is SNHLY and CDR2 FYNNEI. The CDR3 is made up of 16 amino acids. V shed 3 bases and J 0 bases; nucleotides not matched to a gene: 5. CDR3 bases: TGTGCCAGCAGTGACATACGGGACAGCTCTGGAAACACCATATATTTT. Translation: CASSDIRDSSGNTIYF.

This chain joins TRBV7-3 and TRBJ1-6; D call uncertain. The CDR3 is 14 amino acids. Between the trimmed V and J ends, which lost 4 bases and 1 base, there was a span of 5 bases. From germline, CDR1 is SGHTA and CDR2 FQGTGA. This chain's CDR3 is CASSSGSYNSPLHF. The CDR3, as DNA: TGTGCCAGCAGCTCGGGTTCCTATAATTCACCCCTCCACTTT.

The chain recombines TRBV5-1 with TRBJ2-7, with D unresolved. The V end was cut by 4 bases, the J end by 2 bases, with 10 bases between. This CDR3 is 13 amino acids long. CDR1 and CDR2 (germline): SGHRS, YFSETQ. CDR3 DNA sequence: TGCGCCAGCAGCAAGACCGTCGCCTACGAGCAGTACTTC. The encoded protein is CASSKTVAYEQYF.

This clone has just one count. This rearrangement joins TRBV5-1 to TRBJ2-6; a possible D gene is TRBD1 (6 bases). V was shortened by 1 base and J by 1 base, with 9 bases between the two germline ends. Germline V CDR1 and CDR2: SGHRS, YFSETQ. This CDR3 has 16 residues. The CDR3 loop is CASSLPGTSGANVLTF. For the CDR3, the DNA is TGCGCCAGCAGCTTGCCAGGGACATCTGGGGCCAACGTCCTGACTTTC.

The chain links TRBV19 to TRBJ2-7; 12 nucleotides agree with TRBD1. Germline values: CDR1 LNHDA, CDR2 SQIVND (reference sequence). V lost 4 bases and J lost 7; bases outside the gene matches: 5. The CDR3 has 14 residues. CDR3 DNA: TGTGCCAGTAGTAAGGGACAGGGGGCGCGTGAGCAGTACTTC. Protein sequence: CASSKGQGAREQYF.